A selection of T cell receptor beta chains follows, all from one sample in a study of identical twins. TCRdb fed the 5' RACE reads into MiXCR, producing one record per CDR3 protein. The sample has around 250,000 distinct CDR3 sequences, 6.5% to 9.5% seen once; the top ten hold less than 4%. A further study also used this sample, focusing on yellow fever vaccine responses in identical twins.

The sequenced sample consisted of CD8+ T cells sorted from blood. The receptors shown here come from a woman younger than 30 in good health. The CDR3 runs from the conserved cysteine through the conserved F or W. The D gene is left open where the match is weak. Size is stated for part of the rows, as once, few or many counts, or as a class when the clone is expanded.

D | J | size | V | CDR3 | DNA
TRBD2 | TRBJ2-5 | - | TRBV28 | CASSVTGLAGEETQYF | TGTGCCAGCAGTGTCACAGGACTAGCGGGGGAAGAGACCCAGTACTTC
TRBD2 | TRBJ2-5 | - | TRBV11-1 | CASSPRTSGGYQETQYF | TGTGCCAGCAGCCCGAGGACTAGCGGGGGGTACCAAGAGACCCAGTACTTC
- | TRBJ2-7 | few | TRBV20-1 | CSAPSQSFYEQYF | TGCAGTGCCCCCTCCCAGAGTTTCTACGAGCAGTACTTC
TRBD2 | TRBJ2-1 | few | TRBV6-2/TRBV6-3 | CASSYELAGFSYNEQFF | TGTGCCAGCAGTTACGAACTAGCGGGCTTCTCCTACAATGAGCAGTTCTTC
TRBD2 | TRBJ2-3 | few | TRBV7-3 | CASSSRGGGRTDTQYF | TGTGCCAGCAGCTCACGCGGCGGGGGGCGCACAGATACGCAGTATTTT
- | TRBJ2-1 | few | TRBV4-3 | CASSQGRSFSYNEQFF | TGCGCCAGCAGCCAGGGACGCTCGTTCTCCTACAATGAGCAGTTCTTC
- | TRBJ1-1 | - | TRBV7-9 | CASSSPKKGLNTEAFF | TGTGCCAGCAGCTCCCCCAAGAAGGGATTAAACACTGAAGCTTTCTTT
TRBD1 | TRBJ2-7 | few | TRBV27 | CASSRGQGGTGTYEQYF | TGTGCCAGCAGCCGTGGACAGGGGGGCACAGGGACCTACGAGCAGTACTTC
- | TRBJ2-2 | few | TRBV13 | CASSAVNTGELFF | TGTGCCAGCAGCGCCGTAAACACCGGGGAGCTGTTTTTT
- | TRBJ2-7 | - | TRBV27 | CASSRRGLGTPDYEQYF | TGTGCCAGCAGCCGAAGGGGACTCGGGACACCAGACTACGAGCAGTACTTC
- | TRBJ1-4 | many | TRBV24-1 | CATSAGAQNEKLFF | TGTGCCACCAGTGCCGGGGCTCAAAATGAAAAACTGTTTTTT
- | TRBJ1-5 | - | TRBV3-1 | CASSQVQHF | TGTGCCAGCAGCCAGGTGCAGCATTTT
TRBD2 | TRBJ2-3 | few | TRBV27 | CASSLSEMTSGGAVFGTDTQYF | TGTGCCAGCAGTTTATCCGAAATGACTAGCGGGGGGGCAGTTTTCGGCACAGATACGCAGTATTTT